This T cell receptor (beta chain) was found in a study of blood T cell repertoires in COVID-19. Patients from Seattle were sampled longitudinally, starting during active infection. Sequencing was performed with immunoSEQ multiplex PCR; in TCRdb, only in-frame clones are kept and a portion is missing. The data show about 170,000 clones, with roughly 80% seen just once and around 8% held by the top ten. This CDR3 has 17 residues. V lost 0 bases and J lost 9; bases outside the gene matches: 14. In germline, CDR1 is SGHRS, CDR2 YFSETQ. The chain couples TRBV5-1 to TRBJ2-1, with 8 nucleotides matching TRBD1. The origin of this receptor is an elderly woman with COVID-19, enrolled during active disease. Sequenced input: peripheral blood. CDR3 DNA sequence: TGCGCCAGCAGCTTGGGGGCCTTGGGGACAGGCACGGGTGAGCAGTTCTTC. It specifies CASSLGALGTGTGEQFF.